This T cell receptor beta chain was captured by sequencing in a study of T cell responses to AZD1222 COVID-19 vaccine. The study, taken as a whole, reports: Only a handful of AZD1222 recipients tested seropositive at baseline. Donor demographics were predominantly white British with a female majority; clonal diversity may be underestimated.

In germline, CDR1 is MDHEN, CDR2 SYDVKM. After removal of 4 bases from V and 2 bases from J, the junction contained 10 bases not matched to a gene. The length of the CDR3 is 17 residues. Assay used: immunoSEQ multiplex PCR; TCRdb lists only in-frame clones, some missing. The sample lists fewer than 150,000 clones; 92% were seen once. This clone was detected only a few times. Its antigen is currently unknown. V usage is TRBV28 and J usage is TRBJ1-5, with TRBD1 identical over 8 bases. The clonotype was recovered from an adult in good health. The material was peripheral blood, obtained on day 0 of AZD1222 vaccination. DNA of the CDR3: TGTGCCAGCAGTTCTAGAGGGGGGACAGGACGCAATCAGCCCCAGCATTTT. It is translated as CASSSRGGTGRNQPQHF.